One sample yielded the 26 T cell receptor beta chains listed below, sequenced in a study of identical twins (dated by TCRdb to the mid-2010s). The library was prepared using 5' RACE. The instrument was an Illumina HiSeq 2000. TCRdb's own reprocessing of the public reads used fastp at Q25 and MiXCR and kept productive beta chains. A single entry per CDR3 protein holds the most common genes and DNA from its merged rows. In all, the sample holds 1,800,000 or so distinct CDR3 sequences, and around 33% of those were seen once. Of the sample, around 0.25% falls within the top ten clones. What was sequenced was cord blood. Receptors were obtained from a newborn girl in good health.

This clonotype has just a few counts. The J gene is TRBJ2-5, the V gene TRBV27; the match to TRBD2 covers 10 bases. After removal of 4 bases from V and 5 bases from J, the junction contained 7 bases not matched to a gene. The germline V gene has CDR1 MNHEY and CDR2 SMNVEV (reference sequence). The CDR3 length is 15 residues. This CDR3 reads CASSSPGLAKETQYF. CDR3 sequence (DNA): TGTGCCAGCAGTTCCCCGGGACTAGCGAAGGAGACCCAGTACTTC.

The rearrangement links TRBV20-1 to TRBJ1-1, with 7 nucleotides matching TRBD1. J gave up 4 bases and V 5 bases, and 4 bases lay outside the gene matches. The CDR3 loop spans 12 amino acids. Germline V gives CDR1 DFQATT, CDR2 SNEGSKA (reference sequence). CDR3 loop: CSAANRGTEAFF. For the CDR3, the DNA is TGCAGTGCTGCGAACAGGGGCACTGAAGCTTTCTTT.

The chain recombines TRBV11-2 with TRBJ2-1; 10 positions match TRBD2. Germline loops: CDR1 SGHAT, CDR2 FQNNGV. V lost 0 bases to trimming and J lost 1 base; unmatched junction nucleotides: 9. This CDR3 spans 19 amino acids. CDR3 sequence (DNA): TGTGCCAGCAGCTTAGAACTAGCGGGGTGGCCAAGGTCCTACAATGAGCAGTTCTTC. This codes for CASSLELAGWPRSYNEQFF.

The rearrangement links TRBV27 to TRBJ1-2; 7 bases line up with TRBD1. The CDR3 has 15 residues. V trimming: 4 bases; J trimming: 4 bases; junction bases outside the gene matches: 9. Germline V gene sequence: CDR1 MNHEY, CDR2 SMNVEV (reference sequence). The CDR3 reads CASSWVPGGPYGYTF. CDR3 coding DNA: TGTGCCAGCAGTTGGGTCCCAGGGGGTCCCTATGGCTACACCTTC.

This clonotype occurred a few times. The chain couples TRBV14 to TRBJ2-1, with 8 bases that match TRBD1. The CDR3 has 17 residues. V dropped 1 base and J dropped 0; count of bases not matched to a gene: 5. The germline V gene has CDR1 SGHDN and CDR2 FVKESK. The CDR3 DNA is TGTGCCAGCAGCCAAGCCCAAACAGGGGGCTCCTACAATGAGCAGTTCTTC. Encoded protein: CASSQAQTGGSYNEQFF.

This clonotype has a count of ten or more. This chain links TRBV14 with TRBJ2-7; D gene unclear. CDR1 and CDR2 from the germline V gene are SGHDN and FVKESK. Trimming removed 3 bases at V and 2 bases at J, with 17 bases between. There are 16 residues in the CDR3. The CDR3 reads CASSQGTFTAPYEQYF. For the CDR3, the DNA is TGTGCCAGCAGCCAGGGAACGTTTACCGCCCCCTACGAGCAGTACTTC.

This clonotype occurred a few times. V usage is TRBV20-1 and J usage is TRBJ2-3; TRBD1 agrees at 7 bases. CDR3 length equals 14 residues. The junction had 3 bases not matched to a gene; V was cut back by 1 base and J by 2 bases. Germline V gene sequence: CDR1 DFQATT, CDR2 SNEGSKA (reference sequence). Written as DNA, the CDR3 is TGCAGTGCTAGAGCTGACAGGGCCACAGATACGCAGTATTTT. Protein product: CSARADRATDTQYF.

The V and J genes are TRBV7-2 and TRBJ2-3, with D tentatively TRBD2 (7 bases). Germline CDR1 is SGHTA and CDR2 is FQGNSA. V lost 5 bases, J lost 3 bases, and 18 bases lay in between. This CDR3 is 16 amino acids long. CDR3 nucleotides: TGTGCCAGCAGCAGACAGTGGGGGGGCCCGACAGATACGCAGTATTTT. Translated, it gives CASSRQWGGPTDTQYF. Filled out from reference TRBV7-2 and TRBJ2-3, the complete variable domain reads GAGVSQSPSNKVTEKGKDVELRCDPISGHTALYWYRQSLGQGLEFLIYFQGNSAPDKSGLPSDRFSAERTGGSVSTLTIQRTQQEDSAVYLCASSRQWGGPTDTQYFGPGTRLTVL.

Comment on this clonotype: An end of the junction differs from the germline gene, which may be a read error. The rearrangement joins TRBV7-8 to TRBJ2-1, with 10 bases identical to TRBD2. Germline-derived CDR1 and CDR2 are SGHVS and FQNEAQ. The CDR3 runs 16 residues. The CDR3 nucleotides read TGTGCCAACAGCCCTCTTTCTAGCGGGGGCTACAATGAGCAGTTCTTC. This gives the protein CANSPLSSGGYNEQFF.

CDR3 in amino acids: CSVEKAGGYEQYF. DNA for the CDR3: TGCAGCGTTGAAAAAGCGGGGGGCTACGAGCAGTACTTC. The chain is built from TRBV29-1 and TRBJ2-5; 9 bases agree with TRBD2. The end of the DNA fits TRBJ2-7 better, so the J call may be wrong. Germline CDR1 SQVTM, CDR2 ANQGSEA. This CDR3 region has 13 residues.

This CDR3 is CASRPNTGVASSYNEQFF. DNA of the CDR3: TGTGCCAGCAGACCGAACACAGGGGTGGCCAGCTCCTACAATGAGCAGTTCTTC. V usage is TRBV28 and J usage is TRBJ2-1, with TRBD1 identical over 7 bases. Trimming at V came to 6 bases and at J to 0 bases, leaving 14 bases not matched to a gene. CDR3 length equals 18 residues. Germline V CDR1 and CDR2: MDHEN, SYDVKM.

The V and J genes are TRBV2 and TRBJ2-3; D is unclear. Trimming left V 6 bases short and J 0 bases short, with 10 bases between. The CDR3 consists of 14 residues. Germline loops: CDR1 SNHLY, CDR2 FYNNEI. CDR3 residues: CASSLIYSTDTQYF. The CDR3 bases are TGTGCCAGCAGCCTAATATATAGCACAGATACGCAGTATTTT.

This clonotype was counted many times. This chain connects TRBV29-1 to TRBJ1-2; 7 bases agree with TRBD1. The CDR3 consists of 14 residues. The V and J ends lost 6 bases and 0 bases, in that order; junction bases with no gene match: 7. Germline V gene lookup returns CDR1 SQVTM and CDR2 ANQGSEA. CDR3 sequence reads: CSVDRDRANYGYTF. The CDR3, as DNA: TGCAGCGTGGACCGGGACAGAGCTAACTATGGCTACACCTTC.

The sample holds a few counts of this clonotype. The rearrangement joins TRBV4-1 to TRBJ2-1, with TRBD2 matching over 12 bases. The J segment lost 9 bases and the V segment lost 4 bases, leaving 7 bases of the junction unmatched. Germline CDR1 is MGHRA and CDR2 is YSYEKL. This CDR3 spans 15 amino acids. The CDR3 nucleotides read TGCGCCAGCAGCCCAATCTTGACTAGCGGGAGTGAGCAGTTCTTC. Amino acid sequence: CASSPILTSGSEQFF.

This clonotype showed up just a few times. The V call is TRBV14, the J call TRBJ2-5; no clear D. Germline V gene data show CDR1 as SGHDN and CDR2 as FVKESK. Trimming left V 6 bases short and J 11 bases short, with 13 bases between. This CDR3 is built from 11 residues. CDR3: CASSSFVEQYF. CDR3 nucleotide sequence: TGTGCCAGCAGTTCGTTTGTGGAGCAGTACTTC. The entire variable domain, with the rest obtained from reference TRBV14 and TRBJ2-5, is as follows: EAGVTQFPSHSVIEKGQTVTLRCDPISGHDNLYWYRRVMGKEIKFLLHFVKESKQDESGMPNNRFLAERTGGTYSTLKVQPAELEDSGVYFCASSSFVEQYFGPGTRLLVL.

The chain recombines TRBV7-9 with TRBJ1-1, with 8 bases aligning to TRBD1. Losses at the gene ends were 0 bases for V and 6 bases for J; bases not matched to a gene: 6. CDR3 length: 15 residues. The V gene's germline CDR1 is SEHNR and CDR2 FQNEAQ (reference sequence). The CDR3 nucleotides are TGTGCCAGCAGCTTAGCGCTACAGGGGGTAGCTGAAGCTTTCTTT. The encoded protein is CASSLALQGVAEAFF.

This clonotype was detected only a few times. The rearrangement uses TRBV29-1 and TRBJ2-1; D gene uncertain. Germline V gene sequence: CDR1 SQVTM, CDR2 ANQGSEA. V gave up 3 bases and J gave up 4 bases, with 10 bases separating them. The CDR3 has 13 residues. The CDR3: CSVETANYNEQFF. The CDR3 region has the DNA TGCAGCGTTGAGACTGCAAATTACAATGAGCAGTTCTTC.

The chain recombines TRBV10-3 with TRBJ2-2, with D possibly matching TRBD2 (5 bases). Germline assignment: CDR1 ENHRY and CDR2 SYGVKD. The CDR3 runs 12 residues. DNA for the CDR3: TGTGCTGCCCGAGGGCAGAACGGGGAGCTGTTTTTT. Its translation is CAARGQNGELFF.

CDR3: CASRVQGTYEQYF. CDR3 in DNA: TGTGCCAGCAGGGTACAGGGAACCTACGAGCAGTACTTC. The chain recombines TRBV2 with TRBJ2-4; tentative D call: TRBD1 (6 bases). The assigned J gene may be wrong: the sequence end matches TRBJ2-7 better. Germline V lookup: CDR1 SNHLY, CDR2 FYNNEI. The CDR3 sequence is 13 residues long.

This clonotype occurred a few times. The chain employs TRBV21-1 and TRBJ1-2; TRBD1 is the table's D call and was not checked against the DNA. TRBV21-1 is described as a pseudogene. The CDR3 consists of 17 residues. The CDR3, as DNA: TGTGCCAGCAGCAAAGCGGAGGACGCCCAAGGAGGCTATGGCTACACCTTC. Translation: CASSKAEDAQGGYGYTF.

The sample holds a few counts of this clonotype. The V gene is TRBV11-1, the J gene TRBJ1-6; 10 nucleotides line up with TRBD1. The germline V gene encodes CDR1 SGHAT and CDR2 FQDESV (reference sequence). The CDR3 loop spans 17 amino acids. V trimming: 3 bases; J trimming: 6 bases; junction bases outside the gene matches: 8. CDR3 sequence: CASSLPSRDRGNSPLHF. CDR3 in DNA: TGTGCCAGCAGCTTGCCCTCCCGGGACAGGGGTAATTCACCCCTCCACTTT. Using reference TRBV11-1 and TRBJ1-6 for the parts outside the CDR3, the full variable domain is EAEVAQSPRYKITEKSQAVAFWCDPISGHATLYWYRQILGQGPELLVQFQDESVVDDSQLPKDRFSAERLKGVDSTLKIQPAELGDSAMYLCASSLPSRDRGNSPLHFGNGTRLTVT.

The chain carries TRBV5-1 and TRBJ2-1; 9 bases match TRBD2. The closer fit of TRBJ2-7 to the DNA end suggests the J call may be wrong. The germline V gene has CDR1 SGHRS and CDR2 YFSETQ. This CDR3 is built from 15 residues. Written as DNA, the CDR3 is TGCGCCAGCCAGGTTATTGGACTAGCGAGGAATGAGCAGTACTTC. Residues: CASQVIGLARNEQYF.

The sample holds many counts of this clonotype. J is TRBJ1-2 and V is TRBV12-3 or TRBV12-4, with a possible D match to TRBD1 (5 bases). CDR3 length equals 14 residues. The germline V and J ends were trimmed by 3 bases and 4 bases, with 12 bases remaining between them. Here the CDR3 DNA reads TGTGCCAGCAGTTTCATGGGGGTAGGCTATGGCTACACCTTC. As protein: CASSFMGVGYGYTF.

The chain has TRBV5-6 and TRBJ2-1, with a weak D call TRBD2 (6 bases). Germline CDR1 is SGHDT and CDR2 is YYEEEE. The CDR3 has 14 amino acids. The germline V and J ends were trimmed by 7 bases and 0 bases, with 11 bases remaining between them. CDR3: CASEETSSYNEQFF. The CDR3 DNA follows: TGTGCCAGCGAGGAGACTAGCTCCTACAATGAGCAGTTCTTC.

The CDR3 DNA follows: TGTGCCAGCAGTTATCCCCACACCGGGACAGGTCCTAGCACAGATACGCAGTATTTT. Translated, it gives CASSYPHTGTGPSTDTQYF. V gene TRBV7-9 combines with J gene TRBJ2-3, with 8 nucleotides matching TRBD1. From germline, CDR1 is SEHNR and CDR2 FQNEAQ (reference sequence). The CDR3 loop spans 19 amino acids. Trimming cost V 6 bases and J 0 bases; bases outside gene matches: 17.

The chain has TRBV7-8 and TRBJ2-1, with D perhaps TRBD2 (6 bases). The CDR3 loop spans 16 amino acids. CDR1 and CDR2 (germline): SGHVS, FQNEAQ. V gave up 5 bases and J gave up 6 bases, with 20 bases separating them. The CDR3 spells CASSGRKGMMRNEQFF. The DNA of the CDR3 is TGTGCCAGCAGCGGGAGGAAGGGGATGATGCGCAATGAGCAGTTCTTC.